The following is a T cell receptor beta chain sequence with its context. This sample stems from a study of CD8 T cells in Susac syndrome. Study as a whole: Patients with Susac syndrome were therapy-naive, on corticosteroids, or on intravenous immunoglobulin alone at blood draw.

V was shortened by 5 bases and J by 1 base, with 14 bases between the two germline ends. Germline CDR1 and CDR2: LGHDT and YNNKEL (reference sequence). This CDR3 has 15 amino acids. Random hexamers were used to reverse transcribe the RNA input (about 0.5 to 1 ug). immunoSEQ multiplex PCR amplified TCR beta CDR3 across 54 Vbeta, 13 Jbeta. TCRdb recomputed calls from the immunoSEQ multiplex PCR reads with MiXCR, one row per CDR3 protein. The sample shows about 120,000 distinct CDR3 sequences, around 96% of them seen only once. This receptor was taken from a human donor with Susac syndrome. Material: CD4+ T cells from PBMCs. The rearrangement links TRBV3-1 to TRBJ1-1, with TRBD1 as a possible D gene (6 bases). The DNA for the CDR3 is TGTGCCAGCAGCATTCGGGGGGGGGCGAACACTGAAGCTTTCTTT. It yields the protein CASSIRGGANTEAFF. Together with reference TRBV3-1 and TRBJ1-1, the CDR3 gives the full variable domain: DTAVSQTPKYLVTQMGNDKSIKCEQNLGHDTMYWYKQDSKKFLKIMFSYNNKELIINETVPNRFSPKSPDKAHLNLHINSLELGDSAVYFCASSIRGGANTEAFFGQGTRLTVV.